This T cell receptor beta chain is from a study of CD8 T cells in Susac syndrome. Whole-study results and caveats: In its TCR sequencing and HLA analysis, the study acknowledged that the number of individuals was relatively small.

This CDR3 spans 14 amino acids. The germline V gene encodes CDR1 DFQATT and CDR2 SNEGSKA (reference sequence). Worth noting for this clonotype: Its antigen is undetermined. The junction and the germline gene differ at one end; a read error may be behind it.

CD8+ and CD4+ T cells from blood underwent TCR beta sequencing, which was carried out in a high-throughput format. Through negative isolation, CD4+ and CD8+ T cells were obtained, while TEMRA cells were enriched using FACS. RNA was extracted with the RNeasy kit, and a quantity of roughly 0.5 to 1 ug was reverse transcribed using random hexamers. It was immunoSEQ multiplex PCR that amplified TCR beta CDR3 across 54 Vbeta and 13 Jbeta. Each CDR3 protein is one row after TCRdb ran MiXCR on the immunoSEQ multiplex PCR reads. The sample yields some 99,000 distinct CDR3 sequences, around 97% seen once. The chain recombines TRBV20-1 with TRBJ2-3, with 12 bases lining up with TRBD2. The sequencing sample was made of CD4+ T cells from PBMCs. This sequence originates from a human donor in good health. CDR3 nucleotides: TGTGGGACTAGCGGGCTTACTAGCACAGATACGCAGTATTTT. Amino acids: CGTSGLTSTDTQYF.